The TCR beta chain under discussion was sequenced for a study of T cell repertoires in cytomegalovirus infection. Study summary: HLA-B-restricted CMV epitopes that are well studied were used alongside recently identified HLA-C-restricted ones. CMV infection and matching HLA type were both indicated by public TCR beta signatures.

Trimming shortened V by 2 bases and J by 4 bases, and 9 bases separated the two germline ends. The germline V gene has CDR1 MGHDK and CDR2 SYGVNS. The CDR3 loop spans 14 amino acids. Comments on this clonotype: Its antigen is as yet unknown.

Study-wide results and limits: It was HLA-C-restricted CMV-specific TCR beta clonotypes that dominated the response ex vivo.

TCRdb re-analysed the reads in MiXCR, keeping a single row per CDR3 protein. The sample includes some 350,000 distinct CDR3 sequences, 25% to 35% of them seen just once. This receptor was identified in a human donor in good health (CMV status not recorded). Some clones in this sample may be carry-over from other donors' samples. The sample consisted of cultured PBMCs, taken from culture after CMV antigen stimulation. V gene TRBV25-1 combines with J gene TRBJ1-5; D perhaps matches TRBD1 (6 bases). The CDR3 reads CASSEHQGNQPQHF. The CDR3, as DNA: TGTGCCAGCAGTGAACACCAGGGGAATCAGCCCCAGCATTTT.